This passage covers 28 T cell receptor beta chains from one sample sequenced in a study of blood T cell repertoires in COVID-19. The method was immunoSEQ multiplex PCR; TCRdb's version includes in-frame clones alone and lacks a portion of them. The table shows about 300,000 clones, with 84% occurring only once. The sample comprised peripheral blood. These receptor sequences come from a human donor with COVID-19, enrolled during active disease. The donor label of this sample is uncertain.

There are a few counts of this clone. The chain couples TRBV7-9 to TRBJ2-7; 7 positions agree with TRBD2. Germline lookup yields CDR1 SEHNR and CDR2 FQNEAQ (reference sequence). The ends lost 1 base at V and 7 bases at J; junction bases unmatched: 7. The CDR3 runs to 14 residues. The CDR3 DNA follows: TGTGCCAGCAGCTTAGTGGGAGGGCGGGAAGAGCAGTACTTC. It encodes CASSLVGGREEQYF.

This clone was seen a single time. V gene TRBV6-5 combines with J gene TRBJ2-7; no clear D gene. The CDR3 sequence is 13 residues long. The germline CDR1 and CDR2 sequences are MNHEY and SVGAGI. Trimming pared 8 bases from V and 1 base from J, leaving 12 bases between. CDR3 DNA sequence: TGTGCCAGCCGCGTTGACGGGTCCTACGAGCAGTACTTC. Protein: CASRVDGSYEQYF.

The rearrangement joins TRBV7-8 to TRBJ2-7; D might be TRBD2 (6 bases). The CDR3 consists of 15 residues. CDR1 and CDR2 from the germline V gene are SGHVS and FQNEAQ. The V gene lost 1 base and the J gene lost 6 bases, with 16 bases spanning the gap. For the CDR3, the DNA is TGTGCCAGCAGCTTAGGATCGGGAGCGTATACCGAGCAGTACTTC. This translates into CASSLGSGAYTEQYF.

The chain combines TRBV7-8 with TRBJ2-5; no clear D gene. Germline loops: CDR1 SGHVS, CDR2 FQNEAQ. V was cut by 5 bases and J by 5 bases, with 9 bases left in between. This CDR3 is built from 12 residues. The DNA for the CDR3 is TGTGCCAGCAGCCCCCGGTGGGAGACCCAGTACTTC. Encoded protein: CASSPRWETQYF.

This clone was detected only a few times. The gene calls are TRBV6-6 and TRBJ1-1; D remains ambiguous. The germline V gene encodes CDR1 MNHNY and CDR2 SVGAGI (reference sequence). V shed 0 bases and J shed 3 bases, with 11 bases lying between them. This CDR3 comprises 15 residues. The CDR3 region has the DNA TGTGCCAGCAGTTACTCGCTCCCTTCGGACACTGAAGCTTTCTTT. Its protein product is CASSYSLPSDTEAFF.

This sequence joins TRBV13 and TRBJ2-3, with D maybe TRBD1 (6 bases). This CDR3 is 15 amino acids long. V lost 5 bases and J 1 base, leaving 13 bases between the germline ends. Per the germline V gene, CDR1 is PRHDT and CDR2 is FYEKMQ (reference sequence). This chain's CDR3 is CASSHQGLGTDTQYF. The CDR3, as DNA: TGTGCCAGCAGCCACCAGGGGTTGGGCACAGATACGCAGTATTTT.

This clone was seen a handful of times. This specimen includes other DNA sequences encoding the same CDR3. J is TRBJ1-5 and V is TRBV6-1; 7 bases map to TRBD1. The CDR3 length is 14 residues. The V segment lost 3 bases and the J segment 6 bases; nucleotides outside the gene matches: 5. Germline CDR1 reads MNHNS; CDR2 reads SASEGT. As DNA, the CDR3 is TGTGCCAGCAGTGATAGACAGGGTGGTCAGCCCCAGCATTTT. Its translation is CASSDRQGGQPQHF.

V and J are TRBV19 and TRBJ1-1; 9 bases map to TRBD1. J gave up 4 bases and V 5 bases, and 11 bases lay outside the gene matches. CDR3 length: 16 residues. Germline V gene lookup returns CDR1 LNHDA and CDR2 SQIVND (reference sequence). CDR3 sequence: CASSPQRDRAGTEAFF. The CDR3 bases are TGTGCCAGTAGTCCTCAAAGGGACAGGGCCGGCACTGAAGCTTTCTTT.

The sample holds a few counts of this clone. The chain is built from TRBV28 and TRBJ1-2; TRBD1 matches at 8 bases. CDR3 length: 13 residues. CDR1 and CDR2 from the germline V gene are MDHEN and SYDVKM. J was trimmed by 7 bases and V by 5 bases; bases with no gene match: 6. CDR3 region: CASSPTRGRGYTF. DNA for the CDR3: TGTGCCAGCAGTCCTACCAGGGGGCGTGGCTACACCTTC.

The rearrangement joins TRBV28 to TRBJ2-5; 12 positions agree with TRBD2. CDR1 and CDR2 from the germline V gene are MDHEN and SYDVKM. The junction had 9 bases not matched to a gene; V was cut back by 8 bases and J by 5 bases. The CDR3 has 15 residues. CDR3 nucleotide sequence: TGTGCCAGCGGCTCCGGGCTAGCGGGAGGGGAGACCCAGTACTTC. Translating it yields CASGSGLAGGETQYF.

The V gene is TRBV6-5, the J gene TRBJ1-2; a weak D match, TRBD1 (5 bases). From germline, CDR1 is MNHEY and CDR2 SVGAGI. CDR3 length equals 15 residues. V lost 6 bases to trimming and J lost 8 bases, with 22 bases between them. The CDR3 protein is CASRGGQGPRGGYTF. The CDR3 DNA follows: TGTGCCAGCAGGGGGGGTCAGGGCCCTCGAGGAGGCTACACCTTC.

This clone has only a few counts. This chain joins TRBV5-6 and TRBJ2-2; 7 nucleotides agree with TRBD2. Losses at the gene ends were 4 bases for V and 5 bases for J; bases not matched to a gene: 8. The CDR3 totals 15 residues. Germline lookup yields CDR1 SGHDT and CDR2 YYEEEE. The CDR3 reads CASSRGGEGTGELFF. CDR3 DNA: TGTGCCAGCAGCCGAGGAGGGGAGGGTACCGGGGAGCTGTTTTTT. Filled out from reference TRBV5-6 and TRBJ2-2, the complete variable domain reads DAGVTQSPTHLIKTRGQQVTLRCSPKSGHDTVSWYQQALGQGPQFIFQYYEEEERQRGNFPDRFSGHQFPNYSSELNVNALLLGDSALYLCASSRGGEGTGELFFGEGSRLTVL.

CDR3 sequence: CASSPYRGLSGADTQYF. The DNA for the CDR3 is TGTGCCAGCTCACCATACAGGGGGCTTAGCGGTGCAGATACGCAGTATTTT. V gene TRBV18 combines with J gene TRBJ2-3, with 9 bases lining up with TRBD1. Germline trimming cut 2 bases from V and 4 bases from J; bases unmatched to any gene: 10. The CDR3 has 17 residues. Germline CDR1 is KGHSH and CDR2 is LQKENI. The full variable domain, rest sourced from reference TRBV18 and TRBJ2-3, is NAGVMQNPRHLVRRRGQEARLRCSPMKGHSHVYWYRQLPEEGLKFMVYLQKENIIDESGMPKERFSAEFPKEGPSILRIQQVVRGDSAAYFCASSPYRGLSGADTQYFGPGTRLTVL.

DNA for the CDR3: TGCGCCAGCAGCTTAGACGGACTTTCCTCAGCCGGGGAGCTGTTTTTT. Translated, it gives CASSLDGLSSAGELFF. The chain carries TRBV5-1 and TRBJ2-2; TRBD2 is a possible D gene (5 bases). The ends were cut back, 2 bases at V and 6 bases at J, with 17 bases in the middle. Germline CDR1 reads SGHRS; CDR2 reads YFSETQ. The CDR3 totals 16 residues.

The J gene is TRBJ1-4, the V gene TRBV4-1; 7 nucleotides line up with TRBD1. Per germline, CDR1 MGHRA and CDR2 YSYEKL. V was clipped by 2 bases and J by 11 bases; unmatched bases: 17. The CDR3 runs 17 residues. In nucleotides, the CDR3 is TGCGCCAGCAGCCAAACGGCCACAGGGGACCTAATGAGGAAACTGTTTTTT. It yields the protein CASSQTATGDLMRKLFF.

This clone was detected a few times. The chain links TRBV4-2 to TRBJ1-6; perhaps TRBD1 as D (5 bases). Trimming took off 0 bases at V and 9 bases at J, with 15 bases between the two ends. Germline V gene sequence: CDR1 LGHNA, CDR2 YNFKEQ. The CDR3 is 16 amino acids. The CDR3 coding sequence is TGTGCCAGCAGCCAAGATAGAGGAGGAGGGGCTTCACCCCTCCACTTT. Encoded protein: CASSQDRGGGASPLHF.

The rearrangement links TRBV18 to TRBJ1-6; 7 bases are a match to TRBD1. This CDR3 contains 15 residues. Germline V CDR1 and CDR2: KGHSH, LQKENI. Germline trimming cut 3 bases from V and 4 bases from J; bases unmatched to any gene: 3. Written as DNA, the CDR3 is TGTGCCAGCTCACCGTCGGGACAGTATAATTCACCCCTCCACTTT. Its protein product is CASSPSGQYNSPLHF.

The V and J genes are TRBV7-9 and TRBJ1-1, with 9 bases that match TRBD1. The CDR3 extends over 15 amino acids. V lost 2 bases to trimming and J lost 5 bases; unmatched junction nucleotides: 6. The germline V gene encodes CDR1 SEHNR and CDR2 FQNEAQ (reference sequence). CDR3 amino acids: CASSLSSGQGTEAFF. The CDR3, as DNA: TGTGCCAGCAGCTTAAGTTCAGGACAGGGGACTGAAGCTTTCTTT.

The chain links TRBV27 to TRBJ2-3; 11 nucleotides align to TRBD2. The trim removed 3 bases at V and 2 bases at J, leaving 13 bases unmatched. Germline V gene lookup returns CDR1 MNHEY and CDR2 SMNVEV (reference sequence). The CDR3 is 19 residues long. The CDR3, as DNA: TGTGCCAGCAGTTTCCGTAACCCCGGGACTAGCGGCCCCACAGATACGCAGTATTTT. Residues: CASSFRNPGTSGPTDTQYF.

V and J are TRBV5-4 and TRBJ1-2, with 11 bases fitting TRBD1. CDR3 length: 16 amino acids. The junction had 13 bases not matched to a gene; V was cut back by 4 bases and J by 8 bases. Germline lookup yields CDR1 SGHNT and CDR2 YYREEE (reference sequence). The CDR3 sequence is CASSLGGQGAESGYTF. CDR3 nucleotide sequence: TGTGCCAGCAGCCTGGGCGGACAGGGGGCCGAATCCGGCTACACCTTC.

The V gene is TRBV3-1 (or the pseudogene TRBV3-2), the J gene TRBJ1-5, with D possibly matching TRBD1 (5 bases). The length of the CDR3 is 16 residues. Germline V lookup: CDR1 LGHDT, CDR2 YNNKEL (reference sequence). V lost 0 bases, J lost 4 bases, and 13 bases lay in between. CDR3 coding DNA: TGTGCCAGCAGCCAAGACAGGGATCTGGATAATCAGCCCCAGCATTTT. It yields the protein CASSQDRDLDNQPQHF.

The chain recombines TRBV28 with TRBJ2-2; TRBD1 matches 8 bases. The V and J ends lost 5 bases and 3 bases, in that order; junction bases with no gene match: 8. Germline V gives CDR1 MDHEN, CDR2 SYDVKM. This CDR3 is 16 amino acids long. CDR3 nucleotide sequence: TGTGCCAGCAGTCCCTTGGACAGGGTGGACACCGGGGAGCTGTTTTTT. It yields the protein CASSPLDRVDTGELFF.

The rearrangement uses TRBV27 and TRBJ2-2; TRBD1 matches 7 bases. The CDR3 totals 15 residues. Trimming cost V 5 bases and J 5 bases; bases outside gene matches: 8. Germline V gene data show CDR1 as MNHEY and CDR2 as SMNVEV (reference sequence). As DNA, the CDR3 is TGTGCCAGCAGTCCGACAGGGACGAGAACCGGGGAGCTGTTTTTT. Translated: CASSPTGTRTGELFF.

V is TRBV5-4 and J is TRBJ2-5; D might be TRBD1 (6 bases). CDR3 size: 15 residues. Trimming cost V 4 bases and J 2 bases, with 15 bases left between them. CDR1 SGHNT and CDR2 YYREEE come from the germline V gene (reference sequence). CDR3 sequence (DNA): TGTGCCAGCAGCACAGACCCGGACAGTCAAGAGACCCAGTACTTC. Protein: CASSTDPDSQETQYF.

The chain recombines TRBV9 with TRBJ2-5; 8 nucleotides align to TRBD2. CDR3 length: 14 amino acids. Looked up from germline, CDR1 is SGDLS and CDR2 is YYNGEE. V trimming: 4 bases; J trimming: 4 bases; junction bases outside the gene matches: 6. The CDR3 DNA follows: TGTGCCAGCAGCCAAAGCGGGAGAGTAGAGACCCAGTACTTC. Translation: CASSQSGRVETQYF.

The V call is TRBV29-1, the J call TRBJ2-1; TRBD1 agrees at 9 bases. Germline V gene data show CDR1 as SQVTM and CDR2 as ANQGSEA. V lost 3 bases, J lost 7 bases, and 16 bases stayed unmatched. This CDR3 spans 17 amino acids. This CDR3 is CSVEEVQGAPGSNEQFF. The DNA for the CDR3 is TGCAGCGTTGAGGAGGTACAGGGGGCGCCCGGATCGAATGAGCAGTTCTTC.

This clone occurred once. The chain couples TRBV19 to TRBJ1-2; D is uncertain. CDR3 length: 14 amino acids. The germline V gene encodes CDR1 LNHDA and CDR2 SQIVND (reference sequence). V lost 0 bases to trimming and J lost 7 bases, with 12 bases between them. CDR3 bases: TGTGCCAGTAGTATAGATTTGGAGGGTCCTGGCTACACCTTC. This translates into CASSIDLEGPGYTF.

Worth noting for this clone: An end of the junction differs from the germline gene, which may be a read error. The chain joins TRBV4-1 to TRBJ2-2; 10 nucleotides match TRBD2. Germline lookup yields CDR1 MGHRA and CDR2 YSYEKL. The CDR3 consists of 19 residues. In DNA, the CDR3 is TGCGCCACCAGCCGGGGTGGGGCTAGCGGGAGTTGGGACACCGGGGAGCTGTTTTTT. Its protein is CATSRGGASGSWDTGELFF.